This TCR beta chain was identified during a study of T cell responses to AZD1222 COVID-19 vaccine. At the level of the study: Pooled in the analysis were second doses at about 4 or about 12 weeks.

This CDR3 is built from 14 residues. Germline V gene sequence: CDR1 SGHDN, CDR2 FVKESK. The ends were cut back, 1 base at V and 5 bases at J, with 9 bases in the middle. Clones were sequenced by immunoSEQ multiplex PCR, and TCRdb holds only the in-frame ones, with some missing. The sample has 160,000 or so clones; about 91% are singletons. This sequence originates from an adult in good health. The chain recombines TRBV14 with TRBJ1-5, with D perhaps TRBD1 (5 bases). Source: peripheral blood, taken on day 0 of AZD1222 vaccination. In nucleotides, the CDR3 is TGTGCCAGCAGCCAAGCAGGGTCCCATCAGCCCCAGCATTTT. Translation: CASSQAGSHQPQHF.